Listed below are T cell receptor beta chains from one sample, sequenced in a study of blood T cells in healthy people across ages. TCRdb re-analysed the 5' RACE reads in MiXCR, keeping a single row per CDR3 protein. The sample consists of roughly 500,000 distinct CDR3 sequences, 27% of them appearing once. The specimen was blood. Source of these receptors: an older woman in good health. Each CDR3 is given with its conserved first and last residue. D genes are given only for firm matches. Rows give clone size only sometimes, using once, few, many, or a class for an expanded clone.

V,J,D,size,CDR3,DNA
TRBV29-1,TRBJ1-4,.,.,CSAWRVGEKLFF,TGCAGCGCATGGAGGGTCGGGGAAAAACTGTTTTTT
TRBV12-3/TRBV12-4,TRBJ2-5,.,few,CASSLWNQETQYF,TGTGCCAGCAGTTTGTGGAACCAAGAGACCCAGTACTTC
TRBV9,TRBJ2-2,TRBD2,few,CASSPTYGGGDTGELFF,TGTGCCAGCAGCCCCACCTATGGCGGGGGGGACACCGGGGAGCTGTTTTTT
TRBV2,TRBJ1-2,.,.,CASALLTVSSHGYTF,TGTGCCAGCGCCCTGCTGACAGTAAGCAGTCATGGCTACACCTTC
TRBV6-1,TRBJ1-2,.,few,CASRPRGAKGYGYTF,TGTGCCAGCCGTCCTCGGGGGGCGAAGGGCTATGGCTACACCTTC
TRBV28,TRBJ1-1,.,.,CASKGPLNSEAFF,TGTGCCAGCAAGGGTCCGTTGAACTCTGAAGCTTTCTTT
TRBV7-2,TRBJ2-1,.,.,CASSPWRRSYNEQFF,TGTGCCAGCAGCCCCTGGCGGAGATCCTACAATGAGCAGTTCTTC
TRBV5-1,TRBJ2-5,.,.,CASSEPWETQYF,TGCGCCAGCAGCGAGCCCTGGGAGACCCAGTACTTC
TRBV2,TRBJ1-4,.,few,CASTQGQMSEKLFF,TGTGCCAGCACCCAGGGCCAGATGTCCGAAAAACTGTTTTTT
TRBV10-3,TRBJ1-1,TRBD1,.,CAISEQGMNTEAFF,TGTGCCATCAGCGAACAGGGGATGAACACTGAAGCTTTCTTT
TRBV20-1,TRBJ2-2,TRBD2,.,CSAVSGGPNTGELFF,TGCAGTGCCGTTAGCGGGGGCCCGAACACCGGGGAGCTGTTTTTT
TRBV7-9,TRBJ2-4,.,few,CASSSGRGGDIQYF,TGTGCCAGCAGCTCCGGACGGGGCGGGGACATTCAGTACTTC
TRBV7-3,TRBJ2-1,TRBD2,few,CASSLRTSGGASRDNERFF,TGTGCCAGCAGCTTGAGGACTAGCGGGGGGGCTTCTCGCGACAATGAGCGGTTCTTC
TRBV11-2,TRBJ2-1,TRBD2,.,CASSSYSGGAGEQFF,TGTGCCAGCAGCTCATATAGCGGGGGGGCCGGTGAGCAGTTCTTC
TRBV10-3,TRBJ2-5,.,.,CAISVDARETQYF,TGTGCCATCAGTGTTGATGCACGGGAGACCCAGTACTTC
TRBV20-1,TRBJ2-5,.,.,CSASGDRETQYF,TGCAGTGCTAGCGGAGATCGGGAGACCCAGTACTTC
TRBV7-2,TRBJ1-3,.,.,CASSLSRVGSGNTIYF,TGTGCCAGCAGCTTGTCCAGGGTGGGCTCTGGAAACACCATATATTTT
TRBV20-1,TRBJ2-1,.,.,CSARRGRNEQFF,TGCAGTGCTAGAAGAGGGAGGAATGAGCAGTTCTTC
TRBV5-1,TRBJ1-4,TRBD1,few,CASRQGGTNEKLFF,TGCGCCAGTAGACAGGGAGGAACTAATGAAAAACTGTTTTTT
TRBV6-5,TRBJ1-3,.,few,CASSYSPVGVMAGNTIYF,TGTGCCAGCAGTTACTCCCCCGTCGGGGTAATGGCCGGAAACACCATATATTTT
TRBV19,TRBJ2-2,.,.,CASSRGVPNTGELFF,TGTGCCAGTAGTCGCGGGGTCCCAAACACCGGGGAGCTGTTTTTT
TRBV20-1,TRBJ2-1,TRBD2,few,CSARESGTSGGREQFF,TGCAGTGCTAGAGAGTCAGGGACTAGCGGGGGTAGGGAGCAGTTCTTC
TRBV5-1,TRBJ2-5,.,few,CASSLAIQSETQYF,TGCGCCAGCAGCTTGGCTATCCAATCAGAGACCCAGTACTTC
TRBV20-1,TRBJ1-1,TRBD1,.,CSASPDLDRAEAFF,TGCAGTGCTAGCCCCGATCTGGACAGGGCTGAAGCTTTCTTT
TRBV5-5,TRBJ1-2,.,.,CASIMSSGSIGGGYTF,TGTGCCAGCATCATGTCGTCAGGGAGTATTGGTGGGGGCTACACCTTC
TRBV10-3,TRBJ2-5,.,few,CAISAREETQYF,TGTGCCATCAGTGCTAGGGAAGAGACCCAGTACTTC
TRBV10-3,TRBJ1-1,TRBD1,few,CAINHQGDTEAFF,TGTGCCATCAACCACCAGGGGGACACTGAAGCTTTCTTT
TRBV4-2,TRBJ2-1,TRBD2,few,CASSQGLRGGYNEQFF,TGTGCCAGCAGCCAAGGGTTGCGGGGGGGCTACAATGAGCAGTTCTTC
TRBV2,TRBJ1-2,TRBD1,.,CASSPRDRGSGYTF,TGTGCCAGCAGTCCCCGGGACAGGGGGAGCGGCTACACCTTC
TRBV6-1,TRBJ2-4,.,.,CASSPSGSRGMDIQYF,TGTGCCAGCAGTCCCTCCGGATCCCGAGGTATGGACATTCAGTACTTC
TRBV5-1,TRBJ2-2,.,many,CASSLEGTGELFF,TGCGCCAGCAGCTTGGAGGGGACCGGGGAGCTGTTTTTT
TRBV7-2,TRBJ2-7,.,once,CASTRVSGRSYEQYF,TGTGCCAGCACCCGGGTCTCCGGTCGATCCTACGAGCAGTACTTC
TRBV10-3,TRBJ2-2,.,.,CAISAAQGDTGELFF,TGTGCCATCAGTGCGGCACAGGGCGACACCGGGGAGCTGTTTTTT
TRBV7-9,TRBJ1-2,.,.,CASSLAVAANYGYTF,TGTGCCAGCAGCTTAGCTGTTGCAGCTAACTATGGCTACACCTTC
TRBV6-5,TRBJ2-1,.,few,CASSYSIAREQFF,TGTGCCAGCAGTTACTCGATCGCGCGGGAGCAGTTCTTC
TRBV20-1,TRBJ1-1,.,.,CSARDGGRSNTEAFF,TGCAGTGCTAGAGATGGGGGCCGGTCGAACACTGAAGCTTTCTTT
TRBV12-3/TRBV12-4,TRBJ2-1,.,few,CASSLSGDNEQFF,TGTGCCAGCAGTCTTTCTGGGGACAATGAGCAGTTCTTC
TRBV20-1,TRBJ2-7,.,many,CSASSSHGKRAREQYF,TGCAGTGCTAGCAGCTCCCACGGGAAGCGGGCACGGGAGCAGTACTTC
TRBV7-2,TRBJ2-3,.,.,CASSPHGTPTDTQYF,TGTGCCAGCAGCCCCCACGGGACTCCTACAGATACGCAGTATTTT
TRBV29-1,TRBJ2-6,TRBD1,.,CSIGTGNSGANVLTF,TGCAGCATTGGGACAGGCAACTCTGGGGCCAACGTCCTGACTTTC
TRBV4-2,TRBJ1-1,.,.,CASSQDGAGPNTEAFF,TGTGCCAGCAGCCAAGATGGGGCAGGTCCGAACACTGAAGCTTTCTTT